Presented here are 4 T cell receptor beta chains from one specimen sequenced in a study of circulating CD8 cells and anti-PD-1 response in melanoma. Using roughly 16 ng of total RNA, TCR libraries were made with the QIAseq Immune Repertoire TCR panel. TCRdb used MiXCR to reprocess the reads, holding one entry per CDR3 protein. The sample has fewer than 400 distinct CDR3 sequences, roughly 7.9% seen once; the top ten hold 16%. Live CD3+CD8+TCRalphabeta+ cells were sorted into four subsets by PD-1 and/or TIGIT. Here the sequenced sample was CD8+ T cells from PBMCs, taken at baseline or after one month of anti-PD-1 therapy (not recorded which). The receptor source for this set is a human donor with melanoma.

This clonotype is termed large. This chain joins TRBV4-2 and TRBJ2-3, with 12 positions matching TRBD2. Trimming took 4 bases from V and 4 from J; bases not matched to a gene: 6. The germline V gene has CDR1 LGHNA and CDR2 YNFKEQ. The CDR3 contains 16 residues. CDR3 protein: CASSPLTSGGPDTQYF. In DNA form, the CDR3 reads TGTGCCAGCAGCCCCCTGACTAGCGGGGGTCCAGATACGCAGTATTTT.

In its sample, this clonotype is large. The chain links TRBV3-1 to TRBJ2-7; D perhaps matches TRBD2 (5 bases). The CDR3 totals 13 residues. Between the trimmed V and J ends, which lost 4 bases and 2 bases, there was a span of 9 bases. Germline V CDR1 and CDR2: LGHDT, YNNKEL (reference sequence). This CDR3 is CASSLGETYEQYF. DNA of the CDR3: TGTGCCAGCAGCCTCGGGGAAACCTACGAGCAGTACTTC.

This clonotype is categorized as large (0.1 to 1%). The J gene is TRBJ1-6, the V gene TRBV11-2; D is uncertain. The ends were cut back, 5 bases at V and 3 bases at J, with 5 bases in the middle. The CDR3 covers 13 residues. In germline, CDR1 is SGHAT, CDR2 FQNNGV. CDR3 DNA sequence: TGTGCCAGCAGCAACGACTATAATTCACCCCTCCACTTT. Encoded protein: CASSNDYNSPLHF.

This clonotype rates as large. The chain employs TRBV28 and TRBJ2-2; the match to TRBD2 covers 8 bases. V lost 5 bases, J lost 2 bases, and 10 bases stayed unmatched. CDR3 size: 17 residues. CDR1 and CDR2 (germline): MDHEN, SYDVKM. DNA for the CDR3: TGTGCCAGCAGTCGACGGTCCCGGGAGGGAAACACCGGGGAGCTGTTTTTT. Translating gives CASSRRSREGNTGELFF.